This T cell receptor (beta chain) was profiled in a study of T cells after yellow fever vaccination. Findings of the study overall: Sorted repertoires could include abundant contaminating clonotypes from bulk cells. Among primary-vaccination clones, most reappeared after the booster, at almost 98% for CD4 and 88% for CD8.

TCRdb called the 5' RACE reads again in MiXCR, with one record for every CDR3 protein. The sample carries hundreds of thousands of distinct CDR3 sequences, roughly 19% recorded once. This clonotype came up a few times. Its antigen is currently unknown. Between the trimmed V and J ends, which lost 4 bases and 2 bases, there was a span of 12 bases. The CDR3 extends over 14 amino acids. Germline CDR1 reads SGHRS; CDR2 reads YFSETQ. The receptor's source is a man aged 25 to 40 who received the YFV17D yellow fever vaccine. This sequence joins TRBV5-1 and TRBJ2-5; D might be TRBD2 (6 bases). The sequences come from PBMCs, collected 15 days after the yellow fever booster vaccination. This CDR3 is CASSLSGYQETQYF. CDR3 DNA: TGCGCCAGCAGCCTAAGCGGGTATCAAGAGACCCAGTACTTC.